Each of the 6 T cell receptor beta chains below was sequenced from the same sample in a study of neoadjuvant anti-PD-1 for oral cavity cancer (dated by TCRdb to the early 2020s). The sample's time point, from its label and the paper: before neoadjuvant nivolumab. The receptor library was made with the immunoSEQ multiplex PCR assay. TCRdb holds this immuneACCESS table with in-frame rearrangements only. Some clones are missing; in checked studies, unresolved V genes explain under half, and the rest has no known cause. This sample holds 60,000 to 75,000 clones; under 85% were observed only once. Of the sample, 2.5% to 3% is held by the ten largest clones. Sample: PBMCs, taken before nivolumab (anti-PD-1) treatment. The source is a person aged 35-79 years with oral cavity squamous cell carcinoma.

V is TRBV18 and J is TRBJ2-4; 9 bases match TRBD2. CDR1 KGHSH and CDR2 LQKENI come from the germline V gene. This CDR3 contains 18 residues. The V gene end was trimmed by 3 bases and the J gene end by 0 bases; junction bases not matched to a gene: 9. CDR3 in DNA: TGTGCCAGCTCACCCCTTGGTAGCGGGGGAATAGCCAAAAACATTCAGTACTTC. Protein product: CASSPLGSGGIAKNIQYF. Filled out from reference TRBV18 and TRBJ2-4, the complete variable domain reads NAGVMQNPRHLVRRRGQEARLRCSPMKGHSHVYWYRQLPEEGLKFMVYLQKENIIDESGMPKERFSAEFPKEGPSILRIQQVVRGDSAAYFCASSPLGSGGIAKNIQYFGAGTRLSVL.

This clone was seen a few times. The V call is TRBV7-9, the J call TRBJ1-4; 7 bases match TRBD1. J was trimmed by 6 bases and V by 5 bases; bases with no gene match: 6. The CDR3 sequence is 14 residues long. Germline CDR1 is SEHNR and CDR2 is FQNEAQ (reference sequence). CDR3 DNA: TGTGCCAGCAGCCCGACAGGGAAAGATGAAAAACTGTTTTTT. This sequence encodes CASSPTGKDEKLFF.

This chain links TRBV6-6 with TRBJ1-1; the match to TRBD1 covers 7 bases. Germline CDR1 reads MNHNY; CDR2 reads SVGAGI (reference sequence). There are 13 residues in the CDR3. The V gene end was trimmed by 7 bases and the J gene end by 4 bases; junction bases not matched to a gene: 6. In DNA form, the CDR3 reads TGTGCCAGCAATCAGGGGGAAGGCACTGAAGCTTTCTTT. Its translation: CASNQGEGTEAFF.

V and J are TRBV7-9 and TRBJ2-7; perhaps TRBD1 as D (6 bases). The CDR3 totals 14 residues. CDR1 SEHNR and CDR2 FQNEAQ come from the germline V gene (reference sequence). V was pared by 7 bases and J by 0 bases, with 13 bases between. CDR3 region: CASNFGQPSYEQYF. CDR3 nucleotide sequence: TGTGCCAGCAACTTCGGACAGCCCTCCTACGAGCAGTACTTC.

The chain carries TRBV6-5 and TRBJ1-4, with 8 positions matching TRBD1. There are 14 residues in the CDR3. Trimming cost V 5 bases and J 8 bases; bases outside gene matches: 7. CDR1 MNHEY and CDR2 SVGAGI come from the germline V gene. The DNA of the CDR3 is TGTGCCAGCAGTGGGTTACAGGGGGAAGAAAAACTGTTTTTT. Translating gives CASSGLQGEEKLFF.

The chain joins TRBV30 to TRBJ1-1, with a possible D match to TRBD1 (6 bases). The germline V gene has CDR1 GTSNPN and CDR2 SVGIG (reference sequence). V lost 3 bases, J lost 1 base, and 9 bases lay in between. The CDR3 contains 13 residues. The CDR3 reads CAWRGAGNTEAFF. Written as DNA, the CDR3 is TGTGCCTGGAGGGGGGCGGGGAACACTGAAGCTTTCTTT.